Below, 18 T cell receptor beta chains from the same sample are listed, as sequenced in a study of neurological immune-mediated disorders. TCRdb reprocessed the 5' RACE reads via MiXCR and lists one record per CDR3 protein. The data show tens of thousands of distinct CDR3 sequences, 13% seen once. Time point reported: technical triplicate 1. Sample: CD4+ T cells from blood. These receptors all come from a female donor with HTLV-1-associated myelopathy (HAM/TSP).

The CDR3 region has the DNA TGTGCCAGCAGTTACCCGGGGGATACGCAGTATTTT. Its protein product is CASSYPGDTQYF. The V gene is TRBV6-5, the J gene TRBJ2-3; D might be TRBD2 (5 bases). CDR1 MNHEY and CDR2 SVGAGI come from the germline V gene. This CDR3 has 12 amino acids. Trimming stripped 2 bases from V and 6 bases from J, with 6 bases between.

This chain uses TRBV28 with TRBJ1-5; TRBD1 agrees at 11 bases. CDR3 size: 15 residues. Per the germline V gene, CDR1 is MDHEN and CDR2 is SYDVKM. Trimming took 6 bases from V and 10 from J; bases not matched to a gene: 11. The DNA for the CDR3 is TGTGCCAGCAGCCCCGGGACAGGGGGGTTTAAACCCCAGCATTTT. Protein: CASSPGTGGFKPQHF.

As DNA, the CDR3 is TGTGCCAGCAGTCTAACTGGTAGGGGACCCCCCTACGAGCAGTACTTC. Protein: CASSLTGRGPPYEQYF. The chain joins TRBV12-3 or TRBV12-4 to TRBJ2-7; D possibly uses TRBD1 or TRBD2 (5 bases each). The V end lost 5 bases, the J end lost 2 bases, and 19 bases lay between the germline ends. This CDR3 has 16 residues.

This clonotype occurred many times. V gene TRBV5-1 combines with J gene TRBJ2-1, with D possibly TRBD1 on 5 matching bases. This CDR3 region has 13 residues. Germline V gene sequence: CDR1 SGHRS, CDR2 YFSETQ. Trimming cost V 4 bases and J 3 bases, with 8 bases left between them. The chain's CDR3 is CASSTDSYNEQFF. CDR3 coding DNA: TGCGCCAGCAGCACCGACAGCTACAATGAGCAGTTCTTC.

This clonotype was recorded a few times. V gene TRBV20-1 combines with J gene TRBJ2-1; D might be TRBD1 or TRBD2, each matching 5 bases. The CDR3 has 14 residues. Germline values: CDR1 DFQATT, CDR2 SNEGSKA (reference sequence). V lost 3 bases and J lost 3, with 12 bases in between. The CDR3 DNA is TGCAGTGCTAGCCGAGGGACGGACTACAATGAGCAGTTCTTC. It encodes CSASRGTDYNEQFF.

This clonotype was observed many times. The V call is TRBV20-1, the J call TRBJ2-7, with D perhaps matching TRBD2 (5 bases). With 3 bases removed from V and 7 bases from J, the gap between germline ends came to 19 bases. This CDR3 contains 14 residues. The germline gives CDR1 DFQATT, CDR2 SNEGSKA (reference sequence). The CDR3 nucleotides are TGCAGTGCTAGTCACCTTATATTCGGAGGTGAGCAGTACTTC. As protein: CSASHLIFGGEQYF.

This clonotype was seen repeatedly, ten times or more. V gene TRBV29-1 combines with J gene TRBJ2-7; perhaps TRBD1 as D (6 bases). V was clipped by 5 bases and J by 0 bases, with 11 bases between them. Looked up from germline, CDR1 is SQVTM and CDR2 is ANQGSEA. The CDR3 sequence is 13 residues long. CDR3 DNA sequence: TGCAGCGTTTATCACAGGGTCTCCTACGAGCAGTACTTC. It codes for CSVYHRVSYEQYF.

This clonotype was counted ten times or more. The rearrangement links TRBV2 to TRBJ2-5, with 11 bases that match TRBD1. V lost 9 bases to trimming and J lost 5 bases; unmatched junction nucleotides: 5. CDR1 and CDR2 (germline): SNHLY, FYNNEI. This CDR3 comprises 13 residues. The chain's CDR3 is CASGTGGGETQYF. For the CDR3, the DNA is TGTGCCAGTGGGACAGGGGGAGGTGAGACCCAGTACTTC.

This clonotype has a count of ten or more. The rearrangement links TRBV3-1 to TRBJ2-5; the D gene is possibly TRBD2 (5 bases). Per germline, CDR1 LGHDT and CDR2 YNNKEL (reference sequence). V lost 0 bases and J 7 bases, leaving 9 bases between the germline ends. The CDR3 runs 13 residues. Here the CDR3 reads CASSQDIAGTQYF. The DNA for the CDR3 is TGTGCCAGCAGCCAAGATATCGCGGGGACCCAGTACTTC.

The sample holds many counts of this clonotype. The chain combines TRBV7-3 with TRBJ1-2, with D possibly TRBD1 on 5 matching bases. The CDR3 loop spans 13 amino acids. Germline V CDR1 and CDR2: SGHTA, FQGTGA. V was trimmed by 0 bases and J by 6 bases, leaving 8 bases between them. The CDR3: CASSLTQQDGYTF. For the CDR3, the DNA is TGTGCCAGCAGCTTAACTCAACAGGATGGCTACACCTTC. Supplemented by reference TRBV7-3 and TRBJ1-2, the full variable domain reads GAGVSQTPSNKVTEKGKYVELRCDPISGHTALYWYRQSLGQGPEFLIYFQGTGAADDSGLPNDRFFAVRPEGSVSTLKIQRTERGDSAVYLCASSLTQQDGYTFGSGTRLTVV.

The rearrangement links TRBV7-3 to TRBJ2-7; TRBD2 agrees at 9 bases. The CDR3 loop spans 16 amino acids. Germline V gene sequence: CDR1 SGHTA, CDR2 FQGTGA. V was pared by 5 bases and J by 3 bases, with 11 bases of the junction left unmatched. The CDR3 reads CASSIGTSSHHYEQYF. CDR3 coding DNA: TGTGCCAGCAGCATTGGGACTAGCAGCCACCACTACGAGCAGTACTTC.

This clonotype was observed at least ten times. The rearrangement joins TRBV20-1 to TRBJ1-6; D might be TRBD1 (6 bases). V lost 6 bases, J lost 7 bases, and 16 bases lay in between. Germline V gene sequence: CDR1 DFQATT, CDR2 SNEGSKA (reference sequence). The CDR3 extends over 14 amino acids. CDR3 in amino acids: CSARPGTGNSPLHF. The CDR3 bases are TGCAGTGCCCGTCCGGGCACAGGGAATTCACCCCTCCACTTT.

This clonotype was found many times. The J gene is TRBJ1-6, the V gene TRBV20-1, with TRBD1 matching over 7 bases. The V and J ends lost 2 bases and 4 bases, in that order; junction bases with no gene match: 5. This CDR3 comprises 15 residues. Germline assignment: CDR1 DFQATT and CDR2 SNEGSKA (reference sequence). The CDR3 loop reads CSARTEGQYNSPLHF. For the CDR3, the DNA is TGCAGTGCTAGAACTGAGGGACAGTATAATTCACCCCTCCACTTT.

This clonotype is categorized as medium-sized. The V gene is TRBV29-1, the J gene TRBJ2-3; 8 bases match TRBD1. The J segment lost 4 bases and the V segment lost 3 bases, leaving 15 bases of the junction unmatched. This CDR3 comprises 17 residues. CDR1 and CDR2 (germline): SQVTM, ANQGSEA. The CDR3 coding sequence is TGCAGCGTTGACGGTAGGGGGTCAGGGGGCGGGTCAGATACGCAGTATTTT. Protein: CSVDGRGSGGGSDTQYF.

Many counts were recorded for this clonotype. CDR3 region: CASSSSPWGGTDEQYF. CDR3 sequence (DNA): TGCGCCAGCAGCTCCTCCCCGTGGGGGGGAACCGACGAGCAGTACTTC. This chain links TRBV5-1 with TRBJ2-7, with 7 bases that match TRBD2. This CDR3 comprises 16 residues. Germline assignment: CDR1 SGHRS and CDR2 YFSETQ. Germline trimming cut 3 bases from V and 5 bases from J; bases unmatched to any gene: 14.

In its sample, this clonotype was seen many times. This CDR3 reads CSARGLADVPTDTQYF. Here the CDR3 DNA reads TGCAGTGCTAGAGGGCTAGCGGATGTCCCCACAGATACGCAGTATTTT. The V call is TRBV20-1, the J call TRBJ2-3; 7 nucleotides agree with TRBD2. Trimming at V came to 1 base and at J to 2 bases, leaving 9 bases not matched to a gene. Germline CDR1 reads DFQATT; CDR2 reads SNEGSKA (reference sequence). The CDR3 is made up of 16 amino acids.

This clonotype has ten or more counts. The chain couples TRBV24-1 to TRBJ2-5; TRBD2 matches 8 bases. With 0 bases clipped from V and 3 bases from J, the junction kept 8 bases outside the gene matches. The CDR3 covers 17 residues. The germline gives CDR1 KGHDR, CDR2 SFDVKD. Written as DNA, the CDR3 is TGTGCCACCAGTGATTTGCCATCCGGACTAGCCGAAGAGACCCAGTACTTC. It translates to CATSDLPSGLAEETQYF.

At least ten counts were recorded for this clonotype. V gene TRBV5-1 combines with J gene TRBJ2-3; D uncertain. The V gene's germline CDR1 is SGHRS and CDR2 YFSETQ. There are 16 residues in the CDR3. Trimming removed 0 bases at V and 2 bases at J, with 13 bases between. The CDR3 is CASSLARSGPTDTQYF. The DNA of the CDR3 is TGCGCCAGCAGCTTGGCCCGTTCAGGCCCCACAGATACGCAGTATTTT.